The 15 T cell receptor beta chains reported below all come from one sample, sequenced in a study of blood T cell repertoires in COVID-19. The data were produced by immunoSEQ multiplex PCR, yet TCRdb's version contains in-frame clones alone and is incomplete. The sample consists of about 300,000 clones, approximately 90% of them appearing once. Sequenced input: peripheral blood. These receptor sequences come from a woman aged 45-65 years with COVID-19, enrolled during active disease.

The V gene is TRBV5-1, the J gene TRBJ2-2; 7 nucleotides align to TRBD1. The V gene's germline CDR1 is SGHRS and CDR2 YFSETQ. J lost 0 bases, V lost 5 bases, and 4 bases had no gene match. The CDR3 contains 15 residues. As DNA, the CDR3 is TGCGCCAGCAGGGCGACAGGGACGAACACCGGGGAGCTGTTTTTT. Its translation is CASRATGTNTGELFF.

V gene TRBV4-1 combines with J gene TRBJ2-3, with TRBD2 matching 10 bases. This CDR3 spans 17 amino acids. The V and J ends lost 1 base and 0 bases, in that order; junction bases with no gene match: 4. CDR1 is MGHRA and CDR2 is YSYEKL in the germline V gene. The CDR3 sequence is CASSQVPAGGSTDTQYF. The CDR3 nucleotides read TGCGCCAGCAGCCAAGTCCCAGCGGGAGGGAGCACAGATACGCAGTATTTT.

This rearrangement joins TRBV7-9 to TRBJ2-2, with 7 bases lining up with TRBD1. V trimming: 5 bases; J trimming: 5 bases; junction bases outside the gene matches: 11. CDR3 length: 16 residues. Germline-derived CDR1 and CDR2 are SEHNR and FQNEAQ (reference sequence). The CDR3 spells CASSPKVGQRTGELFF. Written as DNA, the CDR3 is TGTGCCAGCAGCCCGAAGGTGGGACAGAGGACCGGGGAGCTGTTTTTT.

This sequence joins TRBV5-1 and TRBJ2-1, with D hard to call. Germline lookup yields CDR1 SGHRS and CDR2 YFSETQ. V was pared by 3 bases and J by 6 bases, with 7 bases between. The CDR3 is made up of 12 amino acids. The CDR3 region is CASSSSPNEQFF. CDR3 DNA: TGCGCCAGCAGCTCAAGCCCCAATGAGCAGTTCTTC.

The chain combines TRBV24-1 with TRBJ1-1, with a tentative D call TRBD1 (6 bases). Germline CDR1 and CDR2: KGHDR and SFDVKD. The CDR3 spans 12 residues. V was cut by 4 bases and J by 9 bases, with 11 bases left in between. CDR3 in DNA: TGTGCCACCAGTGACCCCACAGGGAAAGCTTTCTTT. Its protein is CATSDPTGKAFF.

The chain recombines TRBV4-3 with TRBJ1-4; 7 bases agree with TRBD1. The CDR3 is made up of 18 amino acids. Looked up from germline, CDR1 is LGHNA and CDR2 is YSLEER. V lost 0 bases to trimming and J lost 6 bases; unmatched junction nucleotides: 13. CDR3 bases: TGCGCCAGCAGCCAAGATCTGGTTTTTGAGGGGGCTGATGAAAAACTGTTTTTT. It codes for CASSQDLVFEGADEKLFF.

As for this clone: Other DNA sequences in the sample encode the same CDR3. The chain links TRBV30 to TRBJ1-5; 7 bases map to TRBD1. Germline V gene data show CDR1 as GTSNPN and CDR2 as SVGIG (reference sequence). This CDR3 has 13 residues. Trimming cost V 3 bases and J 5 bases; bases outside gene matches: 4. CDR3 DNA sequence: TGTGCCTGGAGCCGGGACAGAGATCAGCCCCAGCATTTT. Its protein product is CAWSRDRDQPQHF.

The table lists this clone with a few counts. The genes are TRBV6-1 and TRBJ2-7; D is possibly TRBD1 (6 bases). In germline, CDR1 is MNHNS, CDR2 SASEGT. The CDR3 runs to 16 residues. V lost 6 bases, J lost 1 base, and 19 bases lay in between. CDR3 nucleotide sequence: TGTGCCAGCAGGGAACTTCAGGGGTCCCCTTCCTACGAGCAGTACTTC. The encoded protein is CASRELQGSPSYEQYF.

In its sample, this clone was seen once. The chain joins TRBV13 to TRBJ2-4, with TRBD1 identical over 7 bases. V trimming: 3 bases; J trimming: 3 bases; junction bases outside the gene matches: 5. The CDR3 totals 15 residues. Germline assignment: CDR1 PRHDT and CDR2 FYEKMQ (reference sequence). CDR3 residues: CASSLRGRGKNIQYF. The CDR3 region has the DNA TGTGCCAGCAGCTTGAGGGGGCGAGGCAAAAACATTCAGTACTTC.

V gene TRBV18 combines with J gene TRBJ2-5; the D gene is possibly TRBD1 (6 bases). Germline V gene data show CDR1 as KGHSH and CDR2 as LQKENI. CDR3 length equals 14 residues. The V end was cut by 3 bases, the J end by 5 bases, with 13 bases between. CDR3 sequence (DNA): TGTGCCAGCTCACCCGGGACACCTCGGGAGACCCAGTACTTC. Protein product: CASSPGTPRETQYF.

This chain uses TRBV4-2 with TRBJ2-7, with TRBD2 matching over 10 bases. This CDR3 has 15 residues. The germline V gene encodes CDR1 LGHNA and CDR2 YNFKEQ. V was pared by 2 bases and J by 4 bases, with 5 bases of the junction left unmatched. The CDR3 DNA follows: TGTGCCAGCAGCCAACTAGCGGGAGAGATGTACGAGCAGTACTTC. The encoded protein is CASSQLAGEMYEQYF.

V and J are TRBV7-8 and TRBJ2-7; 8 bases agree with TRBD2. This CDR3 has 17 amino acids. V was pared by 5 bases and J by 1 base, with 13 bases of the junction left unmatched. Germline V gene lookup returns CDR1 SGHVS and CDR2 FQNEAQ. CDR3 DNA sequence: TGTGCCAGCAGCCTCGATCGTCCTAGCGGGTTATCCTACGAGCAGTACTTC. Its protein product is CASSLDRPSGLSYEQYF. The whole variable domain, filled in from reference TRBV7-8 and TRBJ2-7, reads GAGVSQSPRYKVAKRGQDVALRCDPISGHVSLFWYQQALGQGPEFLTYFQNEAQLDKSGLPSDRFFAERPEGSVSTLKIQRTQQEDSAVYLCASSLDRPSGLSYEQYFGPGTRLTVT.

This chain joins TRBV7-2 and TRBJ2-7; D might be TRBD1 (6 bases). In germline, CDR1 is SGHTA, CDR2 FQGNSA. V lost 3 bases and J lost 3, with 12 bases in between. The CDR3 has 14 amino acids. The CDR3 spells CASSFLQGIYEQYF. The CDR3 region has the DNA TGTGCCAGCAGCTTCTTACAGGGAATCTACGAGCAGTACTTC.

The chain joins TRBV5-1 to TRBJ2-5; 11 nucleotides line up with TRBD2. The CDR3 loop spans 17 amino acids. Germline loops: CDR1 SGHRS, CDR2 YFSETQ. With V trimmed by 4 bases and J by 5 bases, 13 bases remained unmatched. CDR3 sequence reads: CASSETKGLAAGETQYF. The CDR3 DNA is TGCGCCAGCAGCGAGACGAAGGGACTAGCGGCGGGTGAGACCCAGTACTTC. Full variable domain (missing parts from reference TRBV5-1 and TRBJ2-5): KAGVTQTPRYLIKTRGQQVTLSCSPISGHRSVSWYQQTPGQGLQFLFEYFSETQRNKGNFPGRFSGRQFSNSRSEMNVSTLELGDSALYLCASSETKGLAAGETQYFGPGTRLLVL.

A note on this clone: Other nucleotide sequences from this sample produce the same CDR3. This chain uses TRBV5-1 with TRBJ2-1, with no clear D. V gave up 0 bases and J gave up 0 bases, with 10 bases separating them. The CDR3 runs 16 residues. Per the germline V gene, CDR1 is SGHRS and CDR2 is YFSETQ. CDR3 in DNA: TGCGCCAGCAGCTTGGTTGTGGGCAGCTCCTACAATGAGCAGTTCTTC. As protein: CASSLVVGSSYNEQFF. Full variable domain (rest looked up from reference TRBV5-1 and TRBJ2-1): KAGVTQTPRYLIKTRGQQVTLSCSPISGHRSVSWYQQTPGQGLQFLFEYFSETQRNKGNFPGRFSGRQFSNSRSEMNVSTLELGDSALYLCASSLVVGSSYNEQFFGPGTRLTVL.